The source of this T cell receptor beta chain is a study of OX40 agonist ivuxolimab in advanced cancers. Study-level information: Across the patients, intravenous ivuxolimab was delivered every 2 weeks at 0.01 to 10 mg/kg. Study observations and caveats: At 0.1 to 3.0 mg/kg and by week 6, clonal expansion occurred in CD4+ and CD8+ blood T cells. There were, on average, more expanded clones in CD8+ T cells than in CD4+.

The CDR3 has 15 residues. V lost 4 bases and J lost 0; bases outside the gene matches: 3. Germline loops: CDR1 SGHVS, CDR2 FQNEAQ. As concerns this clone: Its antigen is undetermined.

Excluded were patients having autoimmune disease history or systemic immunosuppression. Assay: immunoSEQ multiplex PCR; the TCRdb copy retains only in-frame clones and omits some. The repertoire includes about 92,000 clones, around 90% of them detected once, and 0.25% to 0.35% sits in the top ten. This rearrangement joins TRBV7-8 to TRBJ1-5; the match to TRBD1 covers 7 bases. The TCR originated in an adult with an advanced solid tumor such as melanoma, head and neck, liver or kidney cancer. The starting material was CD4+ or CD8+ T cells sorted from blood, obtained in a trial of the OX40 agonist ivuxolimab. The CDR3 spells CASSWDRVSNQPQHF. CDR3 coding DNA: TGTGCCAGCAGCTGGGACAGAGTTAGCAATCAGCCCCAGCATTTT.